The 14 T cell receptor beta chains below all came from one sample that was sequenced in a study of cytomegalovirus exposure and HLA in healthy donors. PCR employed 60 Vbeta and 13 Jbeta primers. Produced via immunoSEQ multiplex PCR; TCRdb's table is partial and in-frame only. The sample lists about 110,000 clones, around three quarters occurring once. What was sequenced was PBMCs. The receptors stem from a male donor in good health and CMV-seronegative.

The V gene is TRBV30, the J gene TRBJ2-7, with D perhaps matching TRBD2 (7 bases). CDR1 and CDR2 (germline): GTSNPN, SVGIG (reference sequence). This CDR3 has 16 residues. Trimming took 2 bases from V and 1 from J, leaving 18 bases between them. The CDR3 spells CAWSPKGGRLSYEQYF. CDR3 coding DNA: TGTGCCTGGAGTCCCAAGGGGGGGCGGCTTTCCTACGAGCAGTACTTC. The full variable domain, completed using reference TRBV30 and TRBJ2-7, is SQTIHQWPATLVQPVGSPLSLECTVEGTSNPNLYWYRQAAGRGLQLLFYSVGIGQISSEVPQNLSASRPQDRQFILSSKKLLLSDSGFYLCAWSPKGGRLSYEQYFGPGTRLTVT.

The V call is TRBV14, the J call TRBJ2-5, with D perhaps matching TRBD2 (5 bases). The CDR3 extends over 16 amino acids. V was cut by 1 base and J by 0 bases, with 12 bases left in between. Germline CDR1 is SGHDN and CDR2 is FVKESK. As DNA, the CDR3 is TGTGCCAGCAGCCAAGGCAGGACTTACTACCAAGAGACCCAGTACTTC. Residues: CASSQGRTYYQETQYF.

This rearrangement joins TRBV19 to TRBJ1-5; TRBD1 is a possible D gene (6 bases). The J call may not be correct, given that the DNA end is closer to TRBJ2-3. The CDR3 is made up of 19 amino acids. The V gene's germline CDR1 is LNHDA and CDR2 SQIVND (reference sequence). The CDR3 DNA reads as TGTGCCAGTAGTATAGGCCCCACTTGGACAGTGAGTGGCAATCAGCCCCAGTATTTT. Translating gives CASSIGPTWTVSGNQPQYF.

The V call is TRBV7-2, the J call TRBJ1-1; 8 bases line up with TRBD1. The CDR3 has 17 residues. With 5 bases clipped from V and 0 bases from J, the junction kept 11 bases outside the gene matches. Germline V lookup: CDR1 SGHTA, CDR2 FQGNSA. Written as DNA, the CDR3 is TGTGCCAGCAGCCCTGACAGGGGATTGGGTATGAACACTGAAGCTTTCTTT. Protein: CASSPDRGLGMNTEAFF.

The chain employs TRBV2 and TRBJ2-3, with 8 bases lining up with TRBD2. The ends lost 11 bases at V and 0 bases at J; junction bases unmatched: 10. Looked up from germline, CDR1 is SNHLY and CDR2 is FYNNEI. CDR3 length equals 15 residues. The CDR3 loop reads CAGGEGLASTDTQYF. The CDR3 DNA sequence: TGTGCCGGGGGGGAAGGACTAGCTAGCACAGATACGCAGTATTTT. Supplemented by reference TRBV2 and TRBJ2-3, the full variable domain reads EPEVTQTPSHQVTQMGQEVILRCVPISNHLYFYWYRQILGQKVEFLVSFYNNEISEKSEIFDDQFSVERPDGSNFTLKIRSTKLEDSAMYFCAGGEGLASTDTQYFGPGTRLTVL.

The chain uses TRBV5-1 and TRBJ2-1; D may be TRBD2 (6 bases). Per the germline V gene, CDR1 is SGHRS and CDR2 is YFSETQ. The ends were cut back, 0 bases at V and 5 bases at J, with 12 bases in the middle. The length of the CDR3 is 15 residues. This CDR3 is CASSLAAAGNNEQFF. CDR3 sequence (DNA): TGCGCCAGCAGCTTGGCCGCCGCGGGAAACAATGAGCAGTTCTTC.

This clone was detected a few times. The V gene is TRBV4-2, the J gene TRBJ2-5, with 9 bases fitting TRBD2. J gave up 2 bases and V 0 bases, and 1 base lay outside the gene matches. The CDR3 is 15 amino acids. Germline assignment: CDR1 LGHNA and CDR2 YNFKEQ. The CDR3 reads CASSQETSGQETQYF. The DNA of the CDR3 is TGTGCCAGCAGCCAAGAAACTAGCGGGCAAGAGACCCAGTACTTC.

The DNA of the CDR3 is TGTGCCAGCAGCTTGGGACACCCGGATACCTCCTACGAGCAGTACTTC. Residues: CASSLGHPDTSYEQYF. The gene calls are TRBV5-4 and TRBJ2-7; no reliable D call. The V gene's germline CDR1 is SGHNT and CDR2 YYREEE (reference sequence). Deletions cut 0 bases from V and 0 bases from J, with 13 bases between. The CDR3 loop spans 16 amino acids.

This clone was counted a few times. This sequence joins TRBV6-1 and TRBJ2-1; 9 bases agree with TRBD1. The germline gives CDR1 MNHNS, CDR2 SASEGT. This CDR3 has 19 amino acids. V lost 3 bases and J lost 4; bases outside the gene matches: 16. The CDR3 reads CASSDGTGRVLVGYNEQFF. In DNA form, the CDR3 reads TGTGCCAGCAGTGACGGGACAGGGAGAGTTTTAGTTGGGTACAATGAGCAGTTCTTC.

This clone was counted a single time. This chain links TRBV19 with TRBJ2-3; 13 bases align to TRBD2. V was clipped by 0 bases and J by 4 bases; unmatched bases: 4. CDR1 is LNHDA, CDR2 SQIVND, per germline (reference sequence). The length of the CDR3 is 17 residues. The CDR3 is CASSIDRTSGSADTQYF. CDR3 DNA: TGTGCCAGTAGTATAGATCGGACTAGCGGGAGCGCAGATACGCAGTATTTT.

The rearrangement uses TRBV10-2 and TRBJ1-4; no clear D. The CDR3 has 14 amino acids. Trimming removed 3 bases from V and 8 bases from J, with 13 bases in between. The germline CDR1 and CDR2 sequences are WSHSY and SAAADI. The CDR3 loop is CASSEVGVYEKLFF. The CDR3 DNA reads TGCGCCAGCAGTGAAGTCGGGGTGTACGAAAAACTGTTTTTT.

This clone was counted a few times. The chain uses TRBV5-1 and TRBJ1-1; D might be TRBD1 (6 bases). The germline V gene encodes CDR1 SGHRS and CDR2 YFSETQ. Trimming left V 3 bases short and J 4 bases short, with 10 bases between. This CDR3 spans 13 amino acids. The CDR3 DNA sequence: TGCGCCAGCAGCTGGGAGGGGGGCACTGAAGCTTTCTTT. Its translation: CASSWEGGTEAFF.

This chain links TRBV18 with TRBJ1-4; 7 bases are a match to TRBD1. CDR1 KGHSH and CDR2 LQKENI come from the germline V gene. The trim removed 5 bases at V and 5 bases at J, leaving 11 bases unmatched. This CDR3 region has 16 residues. The CDR3 DNA is TGTGCCAGCTCAACCCCCCAGGGGGTCGCGAATGAAAAACTGTTTTTT. It codes for CASSTPQGVANEKLFF.

The V gene is TRBV28, the J gene TRBJ2-6; possible D gene TRBD2, 5 bases. V was clipped by 7 bases and J by 4 bases, with 8 bases between them. The CDR3 has 13 amino acids. Germline CDR1 is MDHEN and CDR2 is SYDVKM. The CDR3 region is CASTPGGANVLTF. For the CDR3, the DNA is TGTGCCAGCACCCCGGGGGGGGCCAACGTCCTGACTTTC. The whole variable domain, filled in from reference TRBV28 and TRBJ2-6, reads DVKVTQSSRYLVKRTGEKVFLECVQDMDHENMFWYRQDPGLGLRLIYFSYDVKMKEKGDIPEGYSVSREKKERFSLILESASTNQTSMYLCASTPGGANVLTFGAGSRLTVL.